This TCR beta chain was sequenced during a study of esophageal squamous cell carcinoma under preoperative chemotherapy. Study information: Samples included peripheral blood T cells as well as tumor-infiltrating lymphocytes.

This clonotype was counted a single time. An end of the junction differs from the germline gene, which may be a read error. TCRdb analysed the PCR reads with MiXCR anew, one entry per CDR3 protein. This table has roughly 30,000 distinct CDR3 sequences, around 50% appearing once. Germline-derived CDR1 and CDR2 are SGHTA and FQGNSA. This CDR3 spans 15 amino acids. Time point described: before preoperative PTX-NDP chemotherapy. Paclitaxel-nedaplatin chemotherapy was given to patients ahead of their surgery. The sequence came from a human donor with esophageal squamous cell carcinoma. The donor label of this sample is uncertain. The rearrangement joins TRBV7-2 to TRBJ2-5; D may match TRBD1 or TRBD2 (6 bases each). The specimen was obtained from a patient given preoperative chemotherapy. CDR3 coding DNA: TGTGCCAGCAGGCTCGGGGGCCGAGCCCAAGAGATCCAGTACTTC. Protein sequence: CASRLGGRAQEIQYF. The entire variable domain, with the rest obtained from reference TRBV7-2 and TRBJ2-5, is as follows: GAGVSQSPSNKVTEKGKDVELRCDPISGHTALYWYRQSLGQGLEFLIYFQGNSAPDKSGLPSDRFSAERTGGSVSTLTIQRTQQEDSAVYLCASRLGGRAQEIQYFGPGTRLLVL.